These 12 T cell receptor beta chains came from one sample sequenced in a study of tumor T cells in aggressive B-cell lymphoma. Data came from immunoSEQ multiplex PCR; TCRdb stores just in-frame clones and leaves some out. In the table there are more than 2,500 clones, roughly nine tenths of which are singletons. The specimen was tumor tissue. The receptors stem from an adult with diffuse large B cell lymphoma.

The genes are TRBV9 and TRBJ2-7, with TRBD2 identical over 9 bases. Per the germline V gene, CDR1 is SGDLS and CDR2 is YYNGEE. This CDR3 has 16 residues. V lost 0 bases, J lost 3 bases, and 7 bases stayed unmatched. The CDR3 loop reads CASSVGGAGGYYEQYF. The CDR3 DNA reads TGTGCCAGCAGCGTAGGGGGTGCGGGAGGGTACTACGAGCAGTACTTC.

For this clone: One end of the junction varies from germline; a read error may be responsible. The gene calls are TRBV7-2 and TRBJ2-2; 8 bases match TRBD2. The CDR3 length is 15 residues. The germline V gene encodes CDR1 SGHTA and CDR2 FQGNSA. CDR3 residues: CASTPGLGHTGELFF. In DNA form, the CDR3 reads TGTGCCAGCACCCCGGGACTAGGTCACACTGGGGAGCTGTTTTTT.

The count of this clone is one. The chain recombines TRBV15 with TRBJ2-7, with 8 nucleotides matching TRBD2. The CDR3 runs 16 residues. Germline CDR1 reads LNHNV; CDR2 reads YYDKDF (reference sequence). After removal of 3 bases from V and 7 bases from J, the junction contained 14 bases not matched to a gene. This CDR3 is CATSRGVSGRSGEQYF. Written as DNA, the CDR3 is TGTGCCACCAGCAGGGGGGTGAGCGGGAGATCGGGGGAGCAGTACTTC. The full variable domain, in which reference TRBV15 and TRBJ2-7 provide the parts outside the CDR3, is DAMVIQNPRYQVTQFGKPVTLSCSQTLNHNVMYWYQQKSSQAPKLLFHYYDKDFNNEADTPDNFQSRRPNTSFCFLDIRSPGLGDTAMYLCATSRGVSGRSGEQYFGPGTRLTVT.

V is TRBV18 and J is TRBJ2-7, with D perhaps matching TRBD1 (5 bases). The V end was cut by 1 base, the J end by 2 bases, with 9 bases between. CDR1 is KGHSH and CDR2 is LQKENI in the germline V gene. The CDR3 sequence is 14 residues long. CDR3 bases: TGTGCCAGCTCACCACAGGGGCCCCCCTACGAGCAGTACTTC. It encodes CASSPQGPPYEQYF. Combining the CDR3 with reference TRBV18 and TRBJ2-7 gives the whole variable domain NAGVMQNPRHLVRRRGQEARLRCSPMKGHSHVYWYRQLPEEGLKFMVYLQKENIIDESGMPKERFSAEFPKEGPSILRIQQVVRGDSAAYFCASSPQGPPYEQYFGPGTRLTVT.

This chain's CDR3 is CAWNPQRDSYEQYF. DNA for the CDR3: TGTGCCTGGAACCCCCAGCGGGACTCCTACGAGCAGTACTTC. The J gene is TRBJ2-7, the V gene TRBV30, with TRBD2 identical over 7 bases. This CDR3 spans 14 amino acids. Germline assignment: CDR1 GTSNPN and CDR2 SVGIG (reference sequence). The V and J ends lost 4 bases and 0 bases, in that order; junction bases with no gene match: 6. The full variable domain, completed using reference TRBV30 and TRBJ2-7, is SQTIHQWPATLVQPVGSPLSLECTVEGTSNPNLYWYRQAAGRGLQLLFYSVGIGQISSEVPQNLSASRPQDRQFILSSKKLLLSDSGFYLCAWNPQRDSYEQYFGPGTRLTVT.

The chain has TRBV29-1 and TRBJ1-1; D remains unclear. From germline, CDR1 is SQVTM and CDR2 ANQGSEA. The CDR3 covers 10 residues. The germline V and J ends were trimmed by 7 bases and 0 bases, with 3 bases remaining between them. CDR3 sequence (DNA): TGCAGCGCAATGAACACTGAAGCTTTCTTT. Its protein product is CSAMNTEAFF.

In DNA form, the CDR3 reads TGTGCCAGCAGTTTACCGGGTCGGGGGACTGAAGCTTTCTTT. It encodes CASSLPGRGTEAFF. This rearrangement joins TRBV28 to TRBJ1-1, with D possibly being TRBD1 (5 bases). The CDR3 has 14 residues. The V gene's germline CDR1 is MDHEN and CDR2 SYDVKM. V gave up 2 bases and J gave up 5 bases, with 12 bases separating them. Full variable domain (rest looked up from reference TRBV28 and TRBJ1-1): DVKVTQSSRYLVKRTGEKVFLECVQDMDHENMFWYRQDPGLGLRLIYFSYDVKMKEKGDIPEGYSVSREKKERFSLILESASTNQTSMYLCASSLPGRGTEAFFGQGTRLTVV.

The V gene is TRBV9, the J gene TRBJ2-1, with no clear D. The CDR3 covers 14 residues. Per germline, CDR1 SGDLS and CDR2 YYNGEE. The V and J ends lost 0 bases and 2 bases respectively, with 6 bases between them. CDR3 loop: CASSVAQAYNEQFF. For the CDR3, the DNA is TGTGCCAGCAGCGTAGCGCAGGCCTACAATGAGCAGTTCTTC.

The gene calls are TRBV6-5 and TRBJ2-1; no firm D call. Germline V gene sequence: CDR1 MNHEY, CDR2 SVGAGI. Trimming stripped 6 bases from V and 1 base from J, with 10 bases between. There are 14 residues in the CDR3. CDR3 DNA sequence: TGTGCCAGCAGCCTGACTCAATCCTACAATGAGCAGTTCTTC. Translating gives CASSLTQSYNEQFF.

This clone was detected once. The chain is built from TRBV5-6 and TRBJ1-2; TRBD1 matches at 7 bases. CDR1 SGHDT and CDR2 YYEEEE come from the germline V gene. J gave up 7 bases and V 2 bases, and 5 bases lay outside the gene matches. The CDR3 loop spans 13 amino acids. CDR3 nucleotides: TGTGCCAGCAGCTTCCGGGACAGCACTGGCTACACCTTC. Encoded protein: CASSFRDSTGYTF.

The V call is TRBV29-1, the J call TRBJ2-3, with D tentatively TRBD2 (6 bases). The V gene's germline CDR1 is SQVTM and CDR2 ANQGSEA. This CDR3 is built from 14 residues. The V and J ends lost 3 bases and 4 bases respectively, with 14 bases between them. The CDR3 bases are TGCAGCGTTGAGGGGGGTCATGGGGCAGATACGCAGTATTTT. Translated: CSVEGGHGADTQYF.

V usage is TRBV5-1 and J usage is TRBJ2-2; 14 nucleotides match TRBD2. The V and J ends lost 3 bases and 7 bases, in that order; junction bases with no gene match: 14. Germline loops: CDR1 SGHRS, CDR2 YFSETQ. There are 19 residues in the CDR3. CDR3 DNA: TGCGCCAGCAGCTCAGGACTAGCGGGAGGTGTCGATCGGGGCGGGGAGCTGTTTTTT. Amino acids: CASSSGLAGGVDRGGELFF. Complete variable domain (other parts from reference TRBV5-1 and TRBJ2-2): KAGVTQTPRYLIKTRGQQVTLSCSPISGHRSVSWYQQTPGQGLQFLFEYFSETQRNKGNFPGRFSGRQFSNSRSEMNVSTLELGDSALYLCASSSGLAGGVDRGGELFFGEGSRLTVL.